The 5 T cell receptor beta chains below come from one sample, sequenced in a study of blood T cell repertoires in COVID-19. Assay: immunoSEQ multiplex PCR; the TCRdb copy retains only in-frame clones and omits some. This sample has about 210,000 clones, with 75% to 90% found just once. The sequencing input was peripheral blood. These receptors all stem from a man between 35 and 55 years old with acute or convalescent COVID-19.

CDR3 coding DNA: TGTGCCAGCAGCTCCCAGACAGGTTTACTTTCACCCCTCCACTTT. Protein: CASSSQTGLLSPLHF. The chain links TRBV28 to TRBJ1-6; D may be TRBD1 (6 bases). This CDR3 contains 15 residues. The germline CDR1 and CDR2 sequences are MDHEN and SYDVKM. The germline V and J ends were trimmed by 6 bases and 9 bases, with 18 bases remaining between them. Using reference TRBV28 and TRBJ1-6 for the parts outside the CDR3, the full variable domain is DVKVTQSSRYLVKRTGEKVFLECVQDMDHENMFWYRQDPGLGLRLIYFSYDVKMKEKGDIPEGYSVSREKKERFSLILESASTNQTSMYLCASSSQTGLLSPLHFGNGTRLTVT.

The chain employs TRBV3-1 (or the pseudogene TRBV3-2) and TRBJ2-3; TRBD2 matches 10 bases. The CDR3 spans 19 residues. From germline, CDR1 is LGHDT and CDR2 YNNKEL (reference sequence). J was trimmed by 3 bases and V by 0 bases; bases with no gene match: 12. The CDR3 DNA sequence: TGTGCCAGCAGCCAAGAAGTCAATCTAGCGGGAGTAGGTACAGATACGCAGTATTTT. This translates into CASSQEVNLAGVGTDTQYF.

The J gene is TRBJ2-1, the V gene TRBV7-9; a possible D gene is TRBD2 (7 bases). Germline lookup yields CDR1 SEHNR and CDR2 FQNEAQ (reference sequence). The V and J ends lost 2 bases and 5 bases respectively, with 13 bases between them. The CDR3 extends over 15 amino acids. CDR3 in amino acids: CASSLSGRGNNEQFF. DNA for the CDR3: TGTGCCAGCAGCTTATCAGGGAGGGGGAACAATGAGCAGTTCTTC.

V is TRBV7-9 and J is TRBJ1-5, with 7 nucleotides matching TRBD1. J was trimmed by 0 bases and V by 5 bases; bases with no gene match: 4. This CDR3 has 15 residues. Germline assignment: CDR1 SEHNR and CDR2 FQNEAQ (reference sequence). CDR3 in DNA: TGTGCCAGCAGCATCGGGACAGCTAGCAATCAGCCCCAGCATTTT. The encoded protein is CASSIGTASNQPQHF.

The CDR3 DNA follows: TGTGCCAGCAGTCGAGGTCCCGGCTACGAGCAGTACTTC. It translates to CASSRGPGYEQYF. This chain uses TRBV27 with TRBJ2-7, with D uncertain. The V gene lost 5 bases and the J gene lost 3 bases, with 11 bases spanning the gap. Germline V gene sequence: CDR1 MNHEY, CDR2 SMNVEV (reference sequence). This CDR3 has 13 residues.